This T cell receptor beta chain stems from a study of T cell repertoires in cytomegalovirus infection. Study as a whole: As its CMV epitopes, the study selected recently identified HLA-C-restricted and well-studied HLA-B-restricted targets. CMV infection plus the matching HLA type was flagged by public TCR beta signatures. Overall study findings and caveats: Cumulative public TCR beta family frequency identified carriers of CMV plus the relevant HLA. Predominance within the ex vivo response was attributable to HLA-C-restricted CMV-specific TCR beta clonotypes.

V shed 6 bases and J shed 4 bases, with 16 bases lying between them. The CDR3 runs to 14 residues. TCRdb processed the reads anew with MiXCR; each CDR3 protein has one entry. The data show 600,000 to 700,000 distinct CDR3 sequences, roughly 36% seen once. Comment on this clonotype: Antigen: not known.

This material consisted of cultured PBMCs, taken from culture after CMV antigen stimulation. This sequence originates from a human donor in good health (CMV status not recorded). Some clones in this sample may be carry-over from other donors' samples. The V call is TRBV12-3 or TRBV12-4, the J call TRBJ2-7; D is perhaps TRBD1 (6 bases). CDR3 in amino acids: CASSRAGTKYEQYF. The DNA of the CDR3 is TGTGCCAGCAGCCGGGCTGGGACAAAGTACGAGCAGTACTTC.